This T cell receptor (beta chain) was obtained from a study of vaccination and CD4 T cells after COVID-19. Overall study context: Fewer than ten convalescent cases were mild and one was severe, and all had been SARS-CoV-2 positive by nasal swab PCR.

With respect to this clonotype: Its antigen is unknown.

Treatment denoted: 10-day PBMC culture with coronavirus spike peptide pools or control peptides (ViraFEST assay). Oncomine TCR Beta short-read sequencing was applied to DNA from cultured CD4+ T cells. Investigators isolated genomic DNA from cultured CD4+ T cells. TCRdb re-derived calls from the PCR reads in MiXCR, one entry per CDR3 protein. This table has almost 25,000 distinct CDR3 sequences, around 62% appearing once. The CDR3 covers 14 residues. Germline assignment: CDR1 MNHEY and CDR2 SMNVEV (reference sequence). V lost 8 bases to trimming and J lost 2 bases, with 15 bases between them. The chain has TRBV27 and TRBJ2-5, with D hard to call. The sequence derives from a human donor who had recovered from COVID-19. The sequencing input was CD4+ T cells from blood, cultured in vitro. This CDR3 is CASAPTRRQETQYF. DNA for the CDR3: TGTGCCAGCGCGCCGACCCGACGTCAAGAGACCCAGTACTTC.